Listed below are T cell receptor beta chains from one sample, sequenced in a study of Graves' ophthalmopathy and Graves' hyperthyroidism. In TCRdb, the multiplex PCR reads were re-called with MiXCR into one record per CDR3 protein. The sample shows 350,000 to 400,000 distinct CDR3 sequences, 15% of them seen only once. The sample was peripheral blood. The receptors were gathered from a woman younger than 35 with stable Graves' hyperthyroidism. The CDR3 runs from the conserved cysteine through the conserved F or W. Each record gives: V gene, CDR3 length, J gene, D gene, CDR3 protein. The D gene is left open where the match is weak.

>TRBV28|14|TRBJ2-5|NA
CASRDWGNGETQYF
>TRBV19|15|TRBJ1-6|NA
CASSMTETHNSPLHF
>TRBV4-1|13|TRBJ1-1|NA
CASSQEGPREAFF
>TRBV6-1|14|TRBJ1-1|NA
CASSESGDRAEAFF
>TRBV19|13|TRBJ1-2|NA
CASSPQGLGGYTF
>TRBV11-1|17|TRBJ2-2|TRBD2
CASRVGAGGTNTGELFF
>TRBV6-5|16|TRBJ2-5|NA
CASSYSGVGGTETQYF
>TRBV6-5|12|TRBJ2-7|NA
CASKEGSHEQYF
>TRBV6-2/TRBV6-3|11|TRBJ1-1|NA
CASKHHTEAFF
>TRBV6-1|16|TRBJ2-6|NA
CASSEQLGSGANVLTF
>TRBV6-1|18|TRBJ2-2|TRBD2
CASSEGGYGLAGTGELFF
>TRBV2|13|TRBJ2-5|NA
CASSEGRRETQYF
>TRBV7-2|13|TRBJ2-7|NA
CASSFTETYEQYF
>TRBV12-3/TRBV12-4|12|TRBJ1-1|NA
CASSPLGFGAFF
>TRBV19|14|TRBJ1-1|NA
CASSMNGRSTEAFF
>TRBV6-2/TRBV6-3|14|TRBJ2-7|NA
CASRVEEGRYEQYF
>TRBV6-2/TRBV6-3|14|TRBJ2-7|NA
CAGRARDFPYEQYF